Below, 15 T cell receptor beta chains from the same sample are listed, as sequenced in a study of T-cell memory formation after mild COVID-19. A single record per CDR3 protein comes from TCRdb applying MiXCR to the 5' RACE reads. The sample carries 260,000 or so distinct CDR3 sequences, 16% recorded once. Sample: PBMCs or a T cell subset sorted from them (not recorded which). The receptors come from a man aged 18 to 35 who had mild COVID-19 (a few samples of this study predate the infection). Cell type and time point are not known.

The CDR3 DNA is TGTGCCAGCAGTTACGTCGGGTCGGGCTATGGCTACACCTTC. This translates into CASSYVGSGYGYTF. The chain employs TRBV6-5 and TRBJ1-2; no definite D call. CDR1 and CDR2 (germline): MNHEY, SVGAGI. The CDR3 consists of 14 residues. Trimming took 2 bases from V and 4 from J, leaving 11 bases between them.

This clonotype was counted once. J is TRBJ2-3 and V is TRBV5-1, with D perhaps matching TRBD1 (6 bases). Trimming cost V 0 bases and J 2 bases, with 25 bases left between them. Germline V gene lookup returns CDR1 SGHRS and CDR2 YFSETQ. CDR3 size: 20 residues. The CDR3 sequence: CASSLGVSLPAGAITDTQYF. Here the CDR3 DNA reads TGCGCCAGCAGCTTGGGCGTCTCCCTGCCGGCAGGGGCGATCACAGATACGCAGTATTTT.

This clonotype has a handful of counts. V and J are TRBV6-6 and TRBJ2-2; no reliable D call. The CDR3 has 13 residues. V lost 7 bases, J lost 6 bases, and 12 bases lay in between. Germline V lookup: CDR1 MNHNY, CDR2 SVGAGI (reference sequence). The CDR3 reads CASTHSVAGELFF. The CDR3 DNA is TGTGCCAGCACCCACTCCGTCGCCGGGGAGCTGTTTTTT.

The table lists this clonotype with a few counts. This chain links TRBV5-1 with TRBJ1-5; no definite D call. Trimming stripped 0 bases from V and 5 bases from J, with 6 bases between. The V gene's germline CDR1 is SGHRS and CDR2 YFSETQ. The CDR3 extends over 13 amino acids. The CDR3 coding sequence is TGCGCCAGCAGCTTGGATGTGGATCAGCCCCAGCATTTT. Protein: CASSLDVDQPQHF. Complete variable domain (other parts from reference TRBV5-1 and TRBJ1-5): KAGVTQTPRYLIKTRGQQVTLSCSPISGHRSVSWYQQTPGQGLQFLFEYFSETQRNKGNFPGRFSGRQFSNSRSEMNVSTLELGDSALYLCASSLDVDQPQHFGDGTRLSIL.

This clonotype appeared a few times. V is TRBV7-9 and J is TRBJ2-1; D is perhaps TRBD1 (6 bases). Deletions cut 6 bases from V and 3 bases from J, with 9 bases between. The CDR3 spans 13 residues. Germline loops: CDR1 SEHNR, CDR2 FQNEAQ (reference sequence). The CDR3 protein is CASRADSYNEQFF. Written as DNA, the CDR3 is TGTGCCAGCAGGGCGGACAGCTACAATGAGCAGTTCTTC.

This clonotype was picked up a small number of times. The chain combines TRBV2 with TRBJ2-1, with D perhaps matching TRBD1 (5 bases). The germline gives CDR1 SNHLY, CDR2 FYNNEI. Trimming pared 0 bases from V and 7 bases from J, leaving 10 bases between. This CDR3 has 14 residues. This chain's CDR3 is CASSEATVRNEQFF. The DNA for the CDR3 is TGTGCCAGCAGTGAAGCGACAGTCCGGAATGAGCAGTTCTTC.

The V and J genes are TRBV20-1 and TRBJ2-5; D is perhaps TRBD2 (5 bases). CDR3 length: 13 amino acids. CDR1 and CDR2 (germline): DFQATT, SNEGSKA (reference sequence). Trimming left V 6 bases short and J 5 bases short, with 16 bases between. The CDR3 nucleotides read TGCAGTGCCAGGACTTTTACCACGGAGACCCAGTACTTC. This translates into CSARTFTTETQYF.

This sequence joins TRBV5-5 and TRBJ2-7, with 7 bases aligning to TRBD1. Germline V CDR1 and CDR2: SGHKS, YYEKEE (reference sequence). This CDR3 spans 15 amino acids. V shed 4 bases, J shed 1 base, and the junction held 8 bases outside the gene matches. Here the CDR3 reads CASSPTGLYSYEQYF. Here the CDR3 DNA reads TGTGCCAGCAGCCCGACAGGGTTATATTCCTACGAGCAGTACTTC.

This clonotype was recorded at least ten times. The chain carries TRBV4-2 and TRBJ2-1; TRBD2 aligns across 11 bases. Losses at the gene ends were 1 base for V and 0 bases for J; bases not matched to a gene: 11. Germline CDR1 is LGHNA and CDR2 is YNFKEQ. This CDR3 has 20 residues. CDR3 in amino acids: CASSQVMASGGLSSYNEQFF. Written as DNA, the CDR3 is TGTGCCAGCAGCCAAGTAATGGCTAGCGGGGGGCTGAGCTCCTACAATGAGCAGTTCTTC.

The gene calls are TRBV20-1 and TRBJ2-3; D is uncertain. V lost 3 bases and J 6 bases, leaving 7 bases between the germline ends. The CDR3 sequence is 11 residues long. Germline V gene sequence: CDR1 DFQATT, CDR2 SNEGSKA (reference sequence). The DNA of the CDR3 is TGCAGTGCTAGGACACGGGATACGCAGTATTTT. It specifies CSARTRDTQYF.

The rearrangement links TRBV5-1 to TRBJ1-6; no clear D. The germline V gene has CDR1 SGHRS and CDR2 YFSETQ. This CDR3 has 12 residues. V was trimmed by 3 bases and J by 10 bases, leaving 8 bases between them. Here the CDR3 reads CASSSERSPLHF. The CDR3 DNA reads TGCGCCAGCAGCTCGGAACGATCACCCCTCCACTTT.

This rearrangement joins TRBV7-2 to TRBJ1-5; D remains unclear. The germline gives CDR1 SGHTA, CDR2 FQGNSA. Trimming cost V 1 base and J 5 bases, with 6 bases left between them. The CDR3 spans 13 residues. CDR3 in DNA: TGTGCCAGCAGCTTAGGGGAGGATCAGCCCCAGCATTTT. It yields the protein CASSLGEDQPQHF.

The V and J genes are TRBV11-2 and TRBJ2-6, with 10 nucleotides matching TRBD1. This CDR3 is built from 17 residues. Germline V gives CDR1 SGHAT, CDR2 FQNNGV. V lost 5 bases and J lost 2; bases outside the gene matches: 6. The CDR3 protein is CASSPRTGGTGANVLTF. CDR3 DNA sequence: TGTGCCAGCAGCCCGCGGACAGGGGGGACTGGGGCCAACGTCCTGACTTTC.

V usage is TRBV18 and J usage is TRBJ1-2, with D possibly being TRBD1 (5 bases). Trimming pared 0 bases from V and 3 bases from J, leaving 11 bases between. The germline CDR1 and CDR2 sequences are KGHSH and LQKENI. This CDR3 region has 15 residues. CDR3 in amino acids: CASSPPGTRDYGYTF. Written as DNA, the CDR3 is TGTGCCAGCTCACCACCCGGGACGAGGGACTATGGCTACACCTTC.

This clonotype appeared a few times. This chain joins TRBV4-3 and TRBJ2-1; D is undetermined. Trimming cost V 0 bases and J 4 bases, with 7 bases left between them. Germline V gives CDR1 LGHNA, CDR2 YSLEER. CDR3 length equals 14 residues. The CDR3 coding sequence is TGCGCCAGCAGCCAAGAGACCCGGTACAATGAGCAGTTCTTC. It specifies CASSQETRYNEQFF.